This TCR beta chain derives from a study of cytomegalovirus exposure and HLA in healthy donors. The PCR ran on 60 Vbeta and 13 Jbeta primers. Assay: immunoSEQ multiplex PCR; the TCRdb copy retains only in-frame clones and omits some. This sample has about 76,000 clones; just under 80% occur once, and the top ten carry roughly 2.6%. This CDR3 is 17 amino acids long. Germline V CDR1 and CDR2: SGHTA, FQGTGA. On this clone itself: The junction and the germline gene differ at one end; a read error may be behind it.

This chain connects TRBV7-3 to TRBJ2-6; D gene uncertain. Material: PBMCs. The sequence came from a male donor in good health and CMV-seropositive. Here the CDR3 DNA reads TGTGACAGCAGCTTAACGATACGCGGTTACGGGGCCAACGTCCTGACTTTC. It is translated as CDSSLTIRGYGANVLTF.